This TCR beta chain comes out of a study of cytomegalovirus exposure and HLA in healthy donors. Use of 60 Vbeta and 13 Jbeta primers characterized the PCR. Sequencing was performed with immunoSEQ multiplex PCR; in TCRdb, only in-frame clones are kept and a portion is missing. The table includes some 220,000 clones, roughly 89% detected once. V was clipped by 4 bases and J by 4 bases; unmatched bases: 3. There are 15 residues in the CDR3. In germline, CDR1 is MNHNS, CDR2 SASEGT. V and J are TRBV6-1 and TRBJ2-2; TRBD1 aligns across 10 bases. The specimen was PBMCs. The sequence derives from a young woman in good health and CMV-seronegative. Written as DNA, the CDR3 is TGTGCCAGCAGTGCCCGGACAGGGGGCACCGGGGAGCTGTTTTTT. It encodes CASSARTGGTGELFF.